This T cell receptor beta chain stems from a study of vaccination and CD4 T cells after COVID-19. Study in general: The cells in question were stimulated using overlapping spike peptides derived from SARS-CoV-2, HCoV-NL63, HCoV-OC43 and HCoV-229E.

Treatment indicated: 10-day PBMC culture with coronavirus spike peptide pools or control peptides (ViraFEST assay). Cultured CD4+ T-cell DNA underwent Oncomine TCR Beta short-read sequencing. Via MiXCR, TCRdb re-called the PCR reads, giving one row per CDR3 protein. The sample has approximately 19,000 distinct CDR3 sequences; 70% are singletons. Regarding this clonotype: Its antigen remains unknown.

The receptor's source is a human donor who had recovered from COVID-19. The material sequenced was CD4+ T cells from blood, cultured in vitro.

CDR3 bases: TGTGCCTGGAGGCGGGGTAACTATGGCTACACCTTC. It translates to CAWRRGNYGYTF. The rearrangement joins TRBV30 to TRBJ1-2; no clear D. CDR1 GTSNPN and CDR2 SVGIG come from the germline V gene (reference sequence). V dropped 3 bases and J dropped 1 base, with 6 bases sitting between them. The CDR3 is made up of 12 amino acids. Using reference TRBV30 and TRBJ1-2 for the parts outside the CDR3, the full variable domain is SQTIHQWPATLVQPVGSPLSLECTVEGTSNPNLYWYRQAAGRGLQLLFYSVGIGQISSEVPQNLSASRPQDRQFILSSKKLLLSDSGFYLCAWRRGNYGYTFGSGTRLTVV.